Listed here are 10 T cell receptor beta chains from one sample, sequenced in a study of blood T cell repertoires in COVID-19. Assay used: immunoSEQ multiplex PCR; TCRdb lists only in-frame clones, some missing. The table shows 70,000 to 90,000 clones, with 70% to 90% occurring only once. The sequencing input was peripheral blood. All receptors derive from a man aged 50-60 years with COVID-19, enrolled during active disease.

This clone was observed a handful of times. This sequence joins TRBV10-1 and TRBJ1-5, with D unresolved. Between the trimmed V and J ends, which lost 7 bases and 2 bases, there was a span of 15 bases. The V gene's germline CDR1 is WNHNN and CDR2 SYGVQD (reference sequence). This CDR3 has 15 residues. The CDR3 DNA follows: TGCGCCAGCAACCGCGTGGGCGCCGGCAATCAGCCCCAGCATTTT. Encoded protein: CASNRVGAGNQPQHF.

The chain combines TRBV19 with TRBJ2-7; D is perhaps TRBD1 (5 bases). The CDR3 consists of 14 residues. The germline V gene encodes CDR1 LNHDA and CDR2 SQIVND (reference sequence). V was cut by 1 base and J by 2 bases, with 9 bases left in between. The CDR3 sequence is CASSIAGATYEQYF. As DNA, the CDR3 is TGTGCCAGTAGTATAGCTGGGGCCACCTACGAGCAGTACTTC.

The chain is built from TRBV24-1 and TRBJ1-1; a possible D gene is TRBD1 (5 bases). Deletions cut 10 bases from V and 0 bases from J, with 23 bases between. CDR1 KGHDR and CDR2 SFDVKD come from the germline V gene. The CDR3 spans 17 residues. This chain's CDR3 is CATRRQTTATMNTEAFF. As DNA, the CDR3 is TGTGCCACGAGACGACAGACCACAGCAACAATGAACACTGAAGCTTTCTTT.

The V call is TRBV7-3, the J call TRBJ2-5; D perhaps matches TRBD2 (6 bases). The CDR3 is made up of 14 amino acids. Germline V lookup: CDR1 SGHTA, CDR2 FQGTGA. The V gene lost 3 bases and the J gene lost 2 bases, with 10 bases spanning the gap. CDR3 coding DNA: TGTGCCAGCAGCTTCTTCGGGAGTCAAGAGACCCAGTACTTC. This sequence encodes CASSFFGSQETQYF.

V gene TRBV5-1 combines with J gene TRBJ2-5, with TRBD2 matching 7 bases. Germline CDR1 reads SGHRS; CDR2 reads YFSETQ. The CDR3 is made up of 15 amino acids. V lost 6 bases to trimming and J lost 3 bases; unmatched junction nucleotides: 11. For the CDR3, the DNA is TGCGCCAGCACCGTTGGAGGACTAGGAGAAGAGACCCAGTACTTC. Translating it yields CASTVGGLGEETQYF. Full variable domain (rest looked up from reference TRBV5-1 and TRBJ2-5): KAGVTQTPRYLIKTRGQQVTLSCSPISGHRSVSWYQQTPGQGLQFLFEYFSETQRNKGNFPGRFSGRQFSNSRSEMNVSTLELGDSALYLCASTVGGLGEETQYFGPGTRLLVL.

The V gene is TRBV19, the J gene TRBJ2-1; 8 bases are a match to TRBD2. The V and J ends lost 0 bases and 11 bases, in that order; junction bases with no gene match: 18. Germline V CDR1 and CDR2: LNHDA, SQIVND (reference sequence). The CDR3 is 18 residues long. For the CDR3, the DNA is TGTGCCAGTAGTATAGATCTCGGGACTAGTATCGGCGCAGCCCAGCAGTTCTTC. Amino acid sequence: CASSIDLGTSIGAAQQFF.

This chain connects TRBV11-2 to TRBJ1-1; 9 bases line up with TRBD1. CDR3 length: 13 residues. CDR1 and CDR2 (germline): SGHAT, FQNNGV. V dropped 4 bases and J dropped 11; count of bases not matched to a gene: 8. The CDR3 sequence is CASSSRDRARAFF. DNA of the CDR3: TGTGCCAGCAGCTCCCGGGACAGGGCCAGGGCTTTCTTT.

The chain combines TRBV19 with TRBJ2-3; tentatively, D is TRBD2 (6 bases). Trimming removed 3 bases at V and 0 bases at J, with 13 bases between. Germline V gene lookup returns CDR1 LNHDA and CDR2 SQIVND (reference sequence). This CDR3 contains 16 residues. The CDR3 DNA sequence: TGTGCCAGTAGTATTTCAGCGGACTATAGCACAGATACGCAGTATTTT. Translated: CASSISADYSTDTQYF.

The V call is TRBV10-3, the J call TRBJ2-1; 10 bases map to TRBD2. The CDR3 is made up of 15 amino acids. From germline, CDR1 is ENHRY and CDR2 SYGVKD. With V trimmed by 5 bases and J by 2 bases, 3 bases remained unmatched. The CDR3 reads CAISLAGAAYNEQFF. The CDR3 DNA is TGTGCCATCAGTCTAGCGGGAGCGGCCTACAATGAGCAGTTCTTC.

The rearrangement links TRBV28 to TRBJ1-6; no firm D call. The CDR3 loop spans 15 amino acids. The germline V gene encodes CDR1 MDHEN and CDR2 SYDVKM. V was cut by 4 bases and J by 5 bases, with 12 bases left in between. The CDR3 region has the DNA TGTGCCAGCAGTTCTATGTTGAATGATAATTCACCCCTCCACTTT. It yields the protein CASSSMLNDNSPLHF.